The clone carrying this TCR beta chain came up once. These data come from a study of technical replicates of blood from several donors. Clones were read by immunoSEQ multiplex PCR, and TCRdb kept only the in-frame ones, dropping some. The sample includes approximately 100,000 clones, 96% of them seen just once. The V gene's germline CDR1 is MDHEN and CDR2 SYDVKM. The CDR3 has 11 residues. The germline V and J ends were trimmed by 8 bases and 7 bases, with 11 bases remaining between them. This TCR was recovered from a human donor in good health. This chain connects TRBV28 to TRBJ1-2; the D gene is possibly TRBD1 (6 bases). The sample taken for sequencing was T cells isolated from PBMCs. The DNA of the CDR3 is TGTGCCAGCGGGGTCAGGGGTGGCTACACCTTC. Protein: CASGVRGGYTF.